The clone carrying this TCR beta chain was found many times. Healthy controls comprised blood bank volunteers in Maryland, USA. TCRdb independently ran MiXCR on the 5' RACE reads; one entry per CDR3 protein. This table has tens of thousands of distinct CDR3 sequences, less than 15% appearing once. This sample is part of a study of neurological immune-mediated disorders. This CDR3 contains 15 residues. The V and J ends lost 0 bases and 1 base respectively, with 10 bases between them. From germline, CDR1 is SGHKS and CDR2 YYEKEE (reference sequence). V is TRBV5-5 and J is TRBJ1-1, with D unclear. The specimen sequenced was PBMCs. The TCR was taken from a woman between 45 and 65 years old in good health. The CDR3 DNA reads as TGTGCCAGCAGCTTGGTTGAATGGGAGAACACTGAAGCTTTCTTT. The encoded protein is CASSLVEWENTEAFF.